At least ten counts were recorded for the clone carrying this T cell receptor beta chain. The target antigen is unknown. TCR beta libraries were built with iRepertoire HTBI primers and Arm-PCR of CDR3 regions. TCRdb redid the calling of the multiplex PCR reads with MiXCR, one entry per CDR3 protein. This sample has hundreds of thousands of distinct CDR3 sequences, with 15% to 18% found just once. The sample is drawn from a study of regulatory T cells in long-lasting Graves disease. Time point defined: newly diagnosed GD, antithyroid drugs for less than 3 months. The TCR library was made from RNA extracted from PBMCs. Tubes containing EDTA received 8 to 9.5 milliliters of drawn peripheral blood. Trimming cost V 9 bases and J 1 base, with 22 bases left between them. The CDR3 extends over 17 amino acids. Germline V gene lookup returns CDR1 SGHTA and CDR2 FQGTGA. Study-wide findings and caveats: TCR diversity was lower in persistent than newly diagnosed Graves' disease. TRBV28, TRBJ1-2 and TRBJ2-5 emerged as the favored segments in persistent disease.

This TCR came from a female donor with Graves disease. The chain has TRBV7-3 and TRBJ2-1, with D possibly matching TRBD2 (5 bases). This specimen consisted of peripheral blood mononuclear cells (PBMCs), obtained at new diagnosis, from a patient treated with antithyroid drugs. In nucleotides, the CDR3 is TGTGCCAGACTCTTTTTAAAACTAGTCTCTTCCTACAATGAGCAGTTCTTC. Protein sequence: CARLFLKLVSSYNEQFF.